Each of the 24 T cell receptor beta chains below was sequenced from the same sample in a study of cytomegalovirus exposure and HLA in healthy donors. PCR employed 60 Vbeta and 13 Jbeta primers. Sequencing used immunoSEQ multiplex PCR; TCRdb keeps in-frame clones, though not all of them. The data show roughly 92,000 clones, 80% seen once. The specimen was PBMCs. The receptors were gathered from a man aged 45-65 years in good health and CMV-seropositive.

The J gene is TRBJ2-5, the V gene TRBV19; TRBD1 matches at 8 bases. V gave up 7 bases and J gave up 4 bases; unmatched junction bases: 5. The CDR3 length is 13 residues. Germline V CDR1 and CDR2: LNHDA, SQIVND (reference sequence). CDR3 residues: CASTGTGPETQYF. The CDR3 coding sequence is TGTGCCAGTACAGGGACAGGCCCAGAGACCCAGTACTTC.

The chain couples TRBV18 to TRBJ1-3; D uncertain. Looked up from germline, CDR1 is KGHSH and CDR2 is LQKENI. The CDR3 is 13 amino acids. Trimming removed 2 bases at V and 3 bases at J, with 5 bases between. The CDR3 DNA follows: TGTGCCAGCTCACCAGCAGATGGAAACACCATATATTTT. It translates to CASSPADGNTIYF.

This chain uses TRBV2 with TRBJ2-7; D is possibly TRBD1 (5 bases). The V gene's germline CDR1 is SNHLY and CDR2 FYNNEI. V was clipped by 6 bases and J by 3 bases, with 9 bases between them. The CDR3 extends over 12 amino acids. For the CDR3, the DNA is TGTGCCAGCAGCGAACAGGACTACGAGCAGTACTTC. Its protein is CASSEQDYEQYF.

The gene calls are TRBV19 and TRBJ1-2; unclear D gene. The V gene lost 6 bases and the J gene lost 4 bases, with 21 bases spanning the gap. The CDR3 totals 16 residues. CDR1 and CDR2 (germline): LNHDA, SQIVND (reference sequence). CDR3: CASRTSRVGNPYGYTF. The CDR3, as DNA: TGTGCCAGTAGAACCAGCCGGGTCGGGAACCCCTATGGCTACACCTTC.

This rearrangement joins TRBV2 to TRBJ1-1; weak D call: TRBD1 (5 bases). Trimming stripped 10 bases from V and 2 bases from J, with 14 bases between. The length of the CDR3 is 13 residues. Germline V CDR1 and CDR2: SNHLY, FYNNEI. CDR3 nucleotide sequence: TGTGCCAAAGACAGACGACTTAACACTGAAGCTTTCTTT. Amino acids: CAKDRRLNTEAFF. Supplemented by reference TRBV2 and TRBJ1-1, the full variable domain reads EPEVTQTPSHQVTQMGQEVILRCVPISNHLYFYWYRQILGQKVEFLVSFYNNEISEKSEIFDDQFSVERPDGSNFTLKIRSTKLEDSAMYFCAKDRRLNTEAFFGQGTRLTVV.

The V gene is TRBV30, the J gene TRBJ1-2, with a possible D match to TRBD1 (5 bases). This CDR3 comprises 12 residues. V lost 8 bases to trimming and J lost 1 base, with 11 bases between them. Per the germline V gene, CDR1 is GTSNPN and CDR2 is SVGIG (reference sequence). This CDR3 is CAHTGGNYGYTF. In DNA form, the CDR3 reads TGTGCCCATACCGGGGGTAACTATGGCTACACCTTC.

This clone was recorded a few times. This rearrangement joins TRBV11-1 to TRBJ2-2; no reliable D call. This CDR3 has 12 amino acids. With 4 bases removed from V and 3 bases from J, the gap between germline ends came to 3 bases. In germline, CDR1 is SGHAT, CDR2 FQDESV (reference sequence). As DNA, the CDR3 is TGTGCCAGCAGCTCTGACACCGGGGAGCTGTTTTTT. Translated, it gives CASSSDTGELFF.

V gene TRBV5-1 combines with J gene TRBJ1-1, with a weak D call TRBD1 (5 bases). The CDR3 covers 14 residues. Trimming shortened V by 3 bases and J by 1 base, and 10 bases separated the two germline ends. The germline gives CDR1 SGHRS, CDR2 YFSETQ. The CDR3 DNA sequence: TGCGCCAGCAGCTCCTCGACAGAGAACACTGAAGCTTTCTTT. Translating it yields CASSSSTENTEAFF.

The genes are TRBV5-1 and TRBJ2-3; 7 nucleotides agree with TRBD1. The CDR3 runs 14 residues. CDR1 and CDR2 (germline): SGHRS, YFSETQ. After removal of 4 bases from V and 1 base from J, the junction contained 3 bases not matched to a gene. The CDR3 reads CASSTGQGTDTQYF. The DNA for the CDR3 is TGCGCCAGCAGCACCGGACAGGGCACAGATACGCAGTATTTT.

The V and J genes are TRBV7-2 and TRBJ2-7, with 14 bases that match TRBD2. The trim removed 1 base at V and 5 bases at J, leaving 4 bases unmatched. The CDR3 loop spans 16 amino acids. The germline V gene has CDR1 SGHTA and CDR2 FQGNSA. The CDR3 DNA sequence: TGTGCCAGCAGCTTAGTTGGACTAGCGGGAGGCCACGAGCAGTACTTC. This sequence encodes CASSLVGLAGGHEQYF.

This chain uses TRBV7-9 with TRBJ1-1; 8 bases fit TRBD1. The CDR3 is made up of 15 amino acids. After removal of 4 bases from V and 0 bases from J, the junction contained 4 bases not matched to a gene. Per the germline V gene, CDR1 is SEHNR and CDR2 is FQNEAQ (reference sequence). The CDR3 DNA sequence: TGTGCCAGCAGCTCACGGACAGGGATGAACACTGAAGCTTTCTTT. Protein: CASSSRTGMNTEAFF.

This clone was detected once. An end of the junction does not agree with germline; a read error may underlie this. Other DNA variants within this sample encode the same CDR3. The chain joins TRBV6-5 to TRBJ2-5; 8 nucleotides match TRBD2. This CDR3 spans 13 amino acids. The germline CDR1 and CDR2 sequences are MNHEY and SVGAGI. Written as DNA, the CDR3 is TGTGCCAGCACCGGGACTAGTGTCGAGACCCAATACTTC. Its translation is CASTGTSVETQYF.

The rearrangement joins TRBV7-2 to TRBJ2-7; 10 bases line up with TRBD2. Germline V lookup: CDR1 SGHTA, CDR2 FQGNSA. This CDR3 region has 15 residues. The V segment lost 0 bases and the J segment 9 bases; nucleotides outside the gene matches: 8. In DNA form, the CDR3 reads TGTGCCAGCAGCTTAGCGAGCGGGAGGGCCGGGCGGCAGTACTTC. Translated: CASSLASGRAGRQYF.

DNA of the CDR3: TGTGCCAGTAGTATAGCGAGGGGGCACGGAGAGACCCAGTACTTC. This gives the protein CASSIARGHGETQYF. The rearrangement joins TRBV19 to TRBJ2-5; 7 nucleotides align to TRBD1. The CDR3 length is 15 residues. CDR1 is LNHDA, CDR2 SQIVND, per germline (reference sequence). V gave up 1 base and J gave up 4 bases; unmatched junction bases: 6.

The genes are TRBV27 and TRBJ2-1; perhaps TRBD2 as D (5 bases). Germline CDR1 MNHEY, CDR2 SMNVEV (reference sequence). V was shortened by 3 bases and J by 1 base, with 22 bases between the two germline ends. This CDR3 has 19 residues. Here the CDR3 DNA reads TGTGCCAGCAGTTTTCGGCTAGCTGGGTTCAGGAGGTCCTACAATGAGCAGTTCTTC. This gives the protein CASSFRLAGFRRSYNEQFF.

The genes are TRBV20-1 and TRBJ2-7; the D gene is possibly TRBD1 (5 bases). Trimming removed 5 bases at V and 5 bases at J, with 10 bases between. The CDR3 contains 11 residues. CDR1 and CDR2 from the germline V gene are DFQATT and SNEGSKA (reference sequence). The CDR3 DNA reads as TGCAGTGCTCCAGGGTACCACGAGCAGTACTTC. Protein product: CSAPGYHEQYF.

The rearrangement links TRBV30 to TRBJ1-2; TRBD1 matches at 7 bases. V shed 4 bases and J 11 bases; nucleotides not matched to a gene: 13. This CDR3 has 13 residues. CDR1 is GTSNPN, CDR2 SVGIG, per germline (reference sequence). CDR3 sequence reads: CAWTGGEGMRYTF. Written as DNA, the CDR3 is TGTGCCTGGACAGGGGGTGAGGGTATGCGGTACACCTTC.

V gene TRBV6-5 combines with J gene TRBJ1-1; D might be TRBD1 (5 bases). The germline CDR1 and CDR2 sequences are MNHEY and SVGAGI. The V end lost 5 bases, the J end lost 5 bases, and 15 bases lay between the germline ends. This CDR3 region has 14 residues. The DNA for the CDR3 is TGTGCCAGCAGTATGGGGCGGACAAATACTGAAGCTTTCTTT. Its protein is CASSMGRTNTEAFF.

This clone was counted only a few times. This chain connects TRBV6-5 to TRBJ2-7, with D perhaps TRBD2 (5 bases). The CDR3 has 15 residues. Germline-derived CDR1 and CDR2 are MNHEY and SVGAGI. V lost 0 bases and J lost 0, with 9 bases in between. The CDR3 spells CASSYSRRASYEQYF. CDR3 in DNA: TGTGCCAGCAGTTACTCAAGGCGGGCCTCCTACGAGCAGTACTTC.

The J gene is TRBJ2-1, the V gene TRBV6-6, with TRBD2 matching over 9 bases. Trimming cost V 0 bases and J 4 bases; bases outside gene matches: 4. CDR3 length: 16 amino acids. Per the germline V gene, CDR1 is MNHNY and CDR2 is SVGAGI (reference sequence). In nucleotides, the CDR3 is TGTGCCAGCAGTTACTCGCCTAGCGGGACGTACAATGAGCAGTTCTTC. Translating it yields CASSYSPSGTYNEQFF.

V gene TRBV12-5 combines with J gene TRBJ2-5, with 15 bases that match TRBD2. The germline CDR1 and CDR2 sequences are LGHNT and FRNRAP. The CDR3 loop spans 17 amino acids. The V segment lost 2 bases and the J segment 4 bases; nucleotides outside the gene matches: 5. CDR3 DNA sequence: TGTGCTAGTGGTTTGTTTGGACTAGCGGGAGGGCCAGAGACCCAGTACTTC. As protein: CASGLFGLAGGPETQYF.

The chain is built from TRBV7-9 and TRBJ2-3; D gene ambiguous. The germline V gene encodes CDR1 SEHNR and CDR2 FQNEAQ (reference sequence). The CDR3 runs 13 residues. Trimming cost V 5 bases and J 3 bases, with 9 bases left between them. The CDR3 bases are TGTGCCAGCAGCGCACTCTTGACAGATACGCAGTATTTT. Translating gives CASSALLTDTQYF.

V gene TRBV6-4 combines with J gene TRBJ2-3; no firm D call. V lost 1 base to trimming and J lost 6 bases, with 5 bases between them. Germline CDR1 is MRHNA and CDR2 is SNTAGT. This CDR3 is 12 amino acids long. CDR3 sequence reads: CASSDFRDTQYF. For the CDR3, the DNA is TGTGCCAGCAGTGACTTCAGGGATACGCAGTATTTT.

The CDR3 DNA is TGCACCAGCAGCCCACGACAGGGGGCGAGAAGCAATCAGCCCCAGCATTTT. Encoded protein: CTSSPRQGARSNQPQHF. The V call is TRBV1, the J call TRBJ1-5; the table names TRBD1, a call not compared with the DNA. TRBV1 is a documented pseudogene. The CDR3 is 17 residues long.